The 28 T cell receptor beta chains below all came from one sample that was sequenced in a study of T cells in localized non-small cell lung cancer. Measured with immunoSEQ multiplex PCR; TCRdb has only the in-frame clones, and not every one. The sample contains around 25,000 clones, 80% to 85% of which appear only once. The specimen was peripheral blood, collected before any cancer treatment. All receptors derive from a woman aged 40 to 75 with stage I lung adenocarcinoma.

The CDR3, as DNA: TGCGCCAGCAGCACCGGGACTAGCCGAGGGGTCGATACGCAGTATTTT. Translating it yields CASSTGTSRGVDTQYF. The rearrangement uses TRBV5-1 and TRBJ2-3; 9 nucleotides agree with TRBD2. The V gene's germline CDR1 is SGHRS and CDR2 YFSETQ. This CDR3 has 16 amino acids. V gave up 4 bases and J gave up 6 bases; unmatched junction bases: 12.

The V call is TRBV27, the J call TRBJ2-1; D is perhaps TRBD1 (5 bases). The CDR3 runs to 13 residues. The germline CDR1 and CDR2 sequences are MNHEY and SMNVEV (reference sequence). V was cut by 2 bases and J by 4 bases, with 6 bases left in between. As DNA, the CDR3 is TGTGCCAGCAGTTTAAACAGGTACAATGAGCAGTTCTTC. Translated: CASSLNRYNEQFF.

The rearrangement uses TRBV5-4 and TRBJ2-7, with a weak D call TRBD2 (5 bases). CDR1 SGHNT and CDR2 YYREEE come from the germline V gene (reference sequence). There are 12 residues in the CDR3. Deletions cut 2 bases from V and 3 bases from J, with 6 bases between. CDR3 in amino acids: CASSFGLYEQYF. CDR3 DNA sequence: TGTGCCAGCAGCTTCGGACTCTACGAGCAGTACTTC.

The genes are TRBV5-6 and TRBJ1-2; D remains ambiguous. CDR3 length equals 13 residues. Germline V gives CDR1 SGHDT, CDR2 YYEEEE. V shed 4 bases and J shed 4 bases, with 11 bases lying between them. CDR3 sequence (DNA): TGTGCCAGCAGCGGCGGGGTCATCTATGGCTACACCTTC. It translates to CASSGGVIYGYTF.

This chain uses TRBV30 with TRBJ2-3; 8 bases map to TRBD2. The CDR3 has 14 amino acids. In germline, CDR1 is GTSNPN, CDR2 SVGIG (reference sequence). V lost 2 bases, J lost 3 bases, and 4 bases stayed unmatched. This CDR3 is CAWSPGGGTDTQYF. The CDR3 bases are TGTGCCTGGAGTCCGGGGGGGGGAACAGATACGCAGTATTTT.

J is TRBJ2-1 and V is TRBV11-2; the match to TRBD2 covers 15 bases. V gave up 6 bases and J gave up 4 bases; unmatched junction bases: 7. Germline CDR1 and CDR2: SGHAT and FQNNGV. The CDR3 extends over 17 amino acids. The CDR3 is CASSSGLAGGFYNEQFF. The CDR3 DNA is TGTGCCAGCAGTTCGGGACTAGCGGGGGGCTTTTACAATGAGCAGTTCTTC.

The rearrangement joins TRBV7-9 to TRBJ1-1; no definite D call. Per germline, CDR1 SEHNR and CDR2 FQNEAQ (reference sequence). V lost 3 bases, J lost 4 bases, and 12 bases lay in between. This CDR3 spans 14 amino acids. CDR3 amino acids: CASSFSRVGTEAFF. The CDR3 nucleotides are TGTGCCAGCAGCTTTTCAAGGGTGGGCACTGAAGCTTTCTTT.

V is TRBV7-2 and J is TRBJ2-2, with a possible D match to TRBD2 (5 bases). Germline CDR1 is SGHTA and CDR2 is FQGNSA. Trimming shortened V by 2 bases and J by 3 bases, and 10 bases separated the two germline ends. CDR3 length equals 15 residues. As DNA, the CDR3 is TGTGCCAGCAGCTTACGGGGAGTGGACACCGGGGAGCTGTTTTTT. Amino acid sequence: CASSLRGVDTGELFF.

The rearrangement links TRBV6-6 to TRBJ2-3, with 14 bases that match TRBD2. This CDR3 spans 16 amino acids. Germline V gene data show CDR1 as MNHNY and CDR2 as SVGAGI (reference sequence). J lost 3 bases, V lost 6 bases, and 5 bases had no gene match. CDR3 DNA sequence: TGTGCCAGCAGCCTCGGGACTAGCGGGGGTACAGATACGCAGTATTTT. Translating it yields CASSLGTSGGTDTQYF.

The CDR3 sequence: CASSQESGFRIYEQYF. The CDR3, as DNA: TGCGCCAGCAGCCAAGAATCAGGGTTTCGGATCTACGAGCAGTACTTC. This rearrangement joins TRBV4-1 to TRBJ2-7; the D gene is possibly TRBD1 (5 bases). Germline-derived CDR1 and CDR2 are MGHRA and YSYEKL. The germline V and J ends were trimmed by 0 bases and 3 bases, with 15 bases remaining between them. This CDR3 is built from 16 residues.

The rearrangement joins TRBV11-2 to TRBJ2-7; no reliable D call. Per the germline V gene, CDR1 is SGHAT and CDR2 is FQNNGV. The CDR3 runs to 15 residues. V lost 3 bases, J lost 2 bases, and 14 bases lay in between. Written as DNA, the CDR3 is TGTGCCAGCAGCTTCCGCCGAGCCCAGCCCTACGAGCAGTACTTC. This sequence encodes CASSFRRAQPYEQYF. Full variable domain (rest looked up from reference TRBV11-2 and TRBJ2-7): EAGVAQSPRYKIIEKRQSVAFWCNPISGHATLYWYQQILGQGPKLLIQFQNNGVVDDSQLPKDRFSAERLKGVDSTLKIQPAKLEDSAVYLCASSFRRAQPYEQYFGPGTRLTVT.

This clone was found a few times. The chain is built from TRBV7-2 and TRBJ1-2; D is unclear. V was shortened by 5 bases and J by 3 bases, with 10 bases between the two germline ends. CDR3 length equals 13 residues. CDR1 and CDR2 from the germline V gene are SGHTA and FQGNSA. CDR3 sequence: CASSIGPYYGYTF. The CDR3 nucleotides read TGTGCCAGCAGCATCGGACCGTACTATGGCTACACCTTC.

About this clone: The same CDR3 also results from other DNA sequences found in this sample. The chain couples TRBV15 to TRBJ2-7; D uncertain. V gave up 3 bases and J gave up 3 bases, with 9 bases separating them. There are 13 residues in the CDR3. Germline-derived CDR1 and CDR2 are LNHNV and YYDKDF (reference sequence). CDR3 coding DNA: TGTGCCACCAGCAGGGATGTCAGCTACGAGCAGTACTTC. Translation: CATSRDVSYEQYF.

The chain carries TRBV19 and TRBJ2-1; D could derive from TRBD1 or TRBD2 (7 bases each). V was clipped by 2 bases and J by 3 bases, with 11 bases between them. Germline V gene lookup returns CDR1 LNHDA and CDR2 SQIVND (reference sequence). This CDR3 has 15 residues. The CDR3 here is CASSIPGGGYNEQFF. The CDR3 DNA follows: TGTGCCAGTAGTATACCAGGGGGGGGCTACAATGAGCAGTTCTTC.

The V gene is TRBV19, the J gene TRBJ1-5; D possibly corresponds to TRBD1 (6 bases). This CDR3 has 18 amino acids. The V end was cut by 0 bases, the J end by 5 bases, with 20 bases between. Per germline, CDR1 LNHDA and CDR2 SQIVND (reference sequence). The CDR3 DNA reads TGTGCCAGTAGTATAGATCAGGGTCCGGACAGTTTTTATCAGCCCCAGCATTTT. Translation gives CASSIDQGPDSFYQPQHF.

The V call is TRBV5-4, the J call TRBJ2-3; D might be TRBD2 (6 bases). CDR1 is SGHNT and CDR2 is YYREEE in the germline V gene (reference sequence). The CDR3 covers 15 residues. V was shortened by 3 bases and J by 5 bases, with 16 bases between the two germline ends. DNA of the CDR3: TGTGCCAGCAGCTCCCTCTTGCGGGGTCAAGATACGCAGTATTTT. This codes for CASSSLLRGQDTQYF.

The J gene is TRBJ2-2, the V gene TRBV6-5; 8 positions agree with TRBD1. Germline V gives CDR1 MNHEY, CDR2 SVGAGI. The CDR3 totals 14 residues. V lost 10 bases and J lost 0; bases outside the gene matches: 4. CDR3 bases: TGTGCCATCCGGACAGGGACGAACACCGGGGAGCTGTTTTTT. Protein: CAIRTGTNTGELFF.

J is TRBJ2-7 and V is TRBV29-1; D not resolved. The CDR3 spans 13 residues. CDR1 and CDR2 from the germline V gene are SQVTM and ANQGSEA. The V and J ends lost 3 bases and 5 bases respectively, with 14 bases between them. CDR3 loop: CSVEEMPGHEQYF. CDR3 coding DNA: TGCAGCGTTGAGGAGATGCCCGGTCACGAGCAGTACTTC.

The chain recombines TRBV7-7 with TRBJ2-3; 9 bases align to TRBD1. V was pared by 5 bases and J by 2 bases, with 5 bases of the junction left unmatched. Per the germline V gene, CDR1 is SSHAT and CDR2 is FNYEAQ (reference sequence). This CDR3 has 15 amino acids. The CDR3 reads CASSRGQGPTDTQYF. CDR3 in DNA: TGTGCCAGCAGCAGGGGACAGGGCCCCACAGATACGCAGTATTTT.

The rearrangement links TRBV11-3 to TRBJ2-3; no firm D call. The ends were cut back, 4 bases at V and 3 bases at J, with 14 bases in the middle. The germline V gene encodes CDR1 SGHNT and CDR2 YENEEA. The CDR3 covers 15 residues. The CDR3 DNA reads TGTGCCAGCAGCTCCCCTCAGGTGTGGACAGATACGCAGTATTTT. It is translated as CASSSPQVWTDTQYF.

The rearrangement uses TRBV5-4 and TRBJ1-5; TRBD1 matches 7 bases. J lost 4 bases, V lost 3 bases, and 1 base had no gene match. CDR1 and CDR2 from the germline V gene are SGHNT and YYREEE (reference sequence). CDR3 length: 13 amino acids. CDR3 sequence (DNA): TGTGCCAGCAGCTGGGACAGAAATCAGCCCCAGCATTTT. Translated: CASSWDRNQPQHF.

The chain has TRBV28 and TRBJ1-5, with 12 bases matching TRBD1. The germline CDR1 and CDR2 sequences are MDHEN and SYDVKM. Losses at the gene ends were 6 bases for V and 9 bases for J; bases not matched to a gene: 12. This CDR3 spans 16 amino acids. This chain's CDR3 is CASSPLGTGGARPQHF. CDR3 coding DNA: TGTGCCAGCAGCCCGTTGGGGACAGGGGGCGCGCGGCCCCAGCATTTT.

The V gene is TRBV2, the J gene TRBJ1-2, with D unclear. Germline CDR1 and CDR2: SNHLY and FYNNEI. Trimming shortened V by 6 bases and J by 8 bases, and 19 bases separated the two germline ends. The CDR3 is 14 amino acids. This CDR3 reads CASRGGERVWGYTF. The CDR3, as DNA: TGTGCCAGCAGAGGAGGAGAAAGGGTTTGGGGCTACACCTTC.

V and J are TRBV20-1 and TRBJ2-7; no clear D. Germline lookup yields CDR1 DFQATT and CDR2 SNEGSKA (reference sequence). The length of the CDR3 is 11 residues. Trimming stripped 2 bases from V and 7 bases from J, with 9 bases between. For the CDR3, the DNA is TGCAGTGCTAGATACCAGCAAGAGCAGTACTTC. Its translation is CSARYQQEQYF.

This clone appeared a few times. The chain has TRBV6-5 and TRBJ1-1, with D hard to call. The V gene's germline CDR1 is MNHEY and CDR2 SVGAGI. The ends were cut back, 6 bases at V and 5 bases at J, with 7 bases in the middle. The CDR3 sequence is 11 residues long. CDR3 residues: CASSLATEAFF. The CDR3 DNA is TGTGCCAGCAGCCTGGCGACTGAAGCTTTCTTT.

The chain uses TRBV5-6 and TRBJ2-3; 10 bases align to TRBD1. The CDR3 has 16 amino acids. The germline CDR1 and CDR2 sequences are SGHDT and YYEEEE. With V trimmed by 1 base and J by 2 bases, 4 bases remained unmatched. CDR3 bases: TGTGCCAGCAGCTTGAAGGGACAGGGGCCCACAGATACGCAGTATTTT. Encoded protein: CASSLKGQGPTDTQYF.

The gene calls are TRBV10-3 and TRBJ1-2; 10 bases map to TRBD1. The germline V gene encodes CDR1 ENHRY and CDR2 SYGVKD. V was pared by 7 bases and J by 3 bases, with 5 bases of the junction left unmatched. The CDR3 runs to 14 residues. The chain's CDR3 is CAITAGQGDYGYTF. CDR3 in DNA: TGTGCCATCACTGCCGGACAGGGGGACTATGGCTACACCTTC.

The chain employs TRBV4-3 and TRBJ2-7, with 14 nucleotides matching TRBD2. There are 17 residues in the CDR3. J gave up 6 bases and V 3 bases, and 10 bases lay outside the gene matches. Germline-derived CDR1 and CDR2 are LGHNA and YSLEER. CDR3 nucleotides: TGCGCCAGCAGCCAGGCGACTAGCGGGGGGGCCGGGAGCGAGCAGTACTTC. Its translation: CASSQATSGGAGSEQYF.